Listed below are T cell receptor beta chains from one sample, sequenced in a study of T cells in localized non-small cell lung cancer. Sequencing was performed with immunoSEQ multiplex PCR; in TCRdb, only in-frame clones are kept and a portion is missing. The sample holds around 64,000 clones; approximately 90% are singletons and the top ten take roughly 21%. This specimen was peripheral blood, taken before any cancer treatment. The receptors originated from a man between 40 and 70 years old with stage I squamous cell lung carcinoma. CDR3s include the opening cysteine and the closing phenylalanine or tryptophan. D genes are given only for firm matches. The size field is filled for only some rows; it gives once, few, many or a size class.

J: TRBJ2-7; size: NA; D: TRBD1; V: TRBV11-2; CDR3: CASSHTGTGSYEQYF; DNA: TGTGCCAGCAGCCATACCGGGACAGGGTCGTACGAGCAGTACTTC
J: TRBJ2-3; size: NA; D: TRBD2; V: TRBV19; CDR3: CASSMTSGTRDTQYF; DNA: TGTGCCAGTAGTATGACTAGCGGTACTCGGGATACGCAGTATTTT
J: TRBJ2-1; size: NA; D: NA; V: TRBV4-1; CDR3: CASSQEGVAPYNEQFF; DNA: TGCGCCAGCAGCCAAGAAGGGGTAGCCCCCTACAATGAGCAGTTCTTC
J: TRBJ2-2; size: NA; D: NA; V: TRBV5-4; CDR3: CASSLVPGTGELFF; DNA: TGTGCCAGCAGCTTGGTCCCGGGGACCGGGGAGCTGTTTTTT
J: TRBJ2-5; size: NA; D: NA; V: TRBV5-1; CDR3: CASSERTDQETQYF; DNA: TGCGCCAGCAGCGAGAGGACGGACCAAGAGACCCAGTACTTC
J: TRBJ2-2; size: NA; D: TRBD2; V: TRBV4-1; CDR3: CASSQGGLAGGPNTGELFF; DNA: TGCGCCAGCAGCCAAGGTGGACTAGCGGGAGGGCCGAACACCGGGGAGCTGTTTTTT
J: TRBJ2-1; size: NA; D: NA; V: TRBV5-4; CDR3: CASSLAEGFGEQFF; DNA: TGTGCCAGCAGCTTGGCGGAGGGCTTTGGAGAGCAGTTCTTC
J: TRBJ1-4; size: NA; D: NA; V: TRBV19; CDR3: CASRSERLLGNEKLFF; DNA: TGTGCCAGTCGGAGCGAGAGGCTGTTAGGCAATGAAAAACTGTTTTTT
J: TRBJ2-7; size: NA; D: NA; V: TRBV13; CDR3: CASSALVLNEQYF; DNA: TGTGCCAGCAGCGCCCTCGTATTGAACGAGCAGTACTTC
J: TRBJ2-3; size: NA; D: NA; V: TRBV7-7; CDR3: CASSLDYGTDTQYF; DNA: TGTGCTAGCAGCTTAGATTACGGGACAGATACGCAGTATTTT
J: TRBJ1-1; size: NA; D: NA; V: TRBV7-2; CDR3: CASSSGRGVSTEAFF; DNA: TGTGCCAGCAGCTCCGGACGGGGGGTGAGCACTGAAGCTTTCTTT
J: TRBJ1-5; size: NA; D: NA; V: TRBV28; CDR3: CASSLLYQPQHF; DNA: TGTGCCAGCAGTTTACTGTATCAGCCCCAGCATTTT
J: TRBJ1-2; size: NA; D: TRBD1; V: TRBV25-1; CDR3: CASSEWDSSHINYGYTF; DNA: TGTGCCAGCAGTGAATGGGACAGCTCTCATATTAACTATGGCTACACCTTC
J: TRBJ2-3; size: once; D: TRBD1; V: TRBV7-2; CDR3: CASRGQADSTDTQYF; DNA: TGTGCCAGCCGGGGACAGGCGGACTCCACAGATACGCAGTATTTT
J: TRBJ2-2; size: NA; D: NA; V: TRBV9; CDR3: CASSVGLSTGELFF; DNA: TGTGCCAGCAGCGTAGGGTTGAGCACCGGGGAGCTGTTTTTT
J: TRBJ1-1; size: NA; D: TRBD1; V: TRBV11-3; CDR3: CASSPGQGTEAFF; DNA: TGTGCCAGCAGCCCCGGACAGGGCACTGAAGCTTTCTTT
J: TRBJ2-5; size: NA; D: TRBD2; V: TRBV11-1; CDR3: CASSLAYGLAGGKAETQYF; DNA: TGTGCCAGCAGCTTAGCGTATGGGCTAGCGGGAGGGAAAGCGGAGACCCAGTACTTC
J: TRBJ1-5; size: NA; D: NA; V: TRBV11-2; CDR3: CASSLVPLNQPQHF; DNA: TGTGCCAGCAGCTTAGTCCCACTAAATCAGCCCCAGCATTTT
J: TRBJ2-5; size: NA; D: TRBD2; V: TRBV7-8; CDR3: CASSSRGASGQETQYF; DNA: TGTGCCAGCAGCTCCCGGGGAGCTAGCGGACAAGAGACCCAGTACTTC
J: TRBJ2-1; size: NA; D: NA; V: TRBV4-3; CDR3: CASSQDFSGYNEQFF; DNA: TGCGCCAGCAGCCAAGATTTTAGCGGATACAATGAGCAGTTCTTC
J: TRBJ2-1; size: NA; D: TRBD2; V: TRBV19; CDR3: CASCRLAGGNEQFF; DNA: TGTGCCAGCTGTAGACTAGCGGGAGGCAATGAGCAGTTCTTC
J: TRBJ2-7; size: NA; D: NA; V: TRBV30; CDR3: CAWGVQMGGYEQYF; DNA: TGTGCCTGGGGGGTACAAATGGGAGGCTACGAGCAGTACTTC
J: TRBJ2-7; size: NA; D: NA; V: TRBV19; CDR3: CASSKQVNSYEQYF; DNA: TGTGCCAGTAGTAAACAGGTAAACTCCTACGAGCAGTACTTC
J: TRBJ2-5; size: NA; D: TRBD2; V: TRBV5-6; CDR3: CASSLGASGRAETQYF; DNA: TGTGCCAGCAGCTTGGGTGCTAGCGGGAGGGCAGAGACCCAGTACTTC
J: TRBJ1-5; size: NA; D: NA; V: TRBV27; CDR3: CASSPYPSGAATNQPQHF; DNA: TGTGCCAGCAGTCCCTACCCTTCGGGGGCCGCCACTAATCAGCCCCAGCATTTT
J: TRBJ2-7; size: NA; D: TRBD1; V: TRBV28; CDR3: CASSLGQGAREQYF; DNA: TGTGCCAGCAGTTTAGGACAGGGGGCGCGCGAGCAGTACTTC
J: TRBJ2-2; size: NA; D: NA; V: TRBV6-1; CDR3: CASSEKLGPMNTGELFF; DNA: TGTGCCAGCAGTGAAAAACTAGGGCCGATGAACACCGGGGAGCTGTTTTTT